This T cell receptor (beta chain) was captured by sequencing in a study of blood T cell repertoires in COVID-19. Study-level background: From the United States, Italy and Spain came samples of acute and convalescent COVID-19. Sources were T cells, B-cell-depleted T cells, or PBMCs; the material itself was cDNA or gDNA.

Under the authors' procedure: Amplification of reference gene primers was used by the study to estimate nucleated cell counts. Measured with immunoSEQ multiplex PCR; TCRdb has only the in-frame clones, and not every one. V, J and clone size were drawn from that table, and D and trimming were deduced from the DNA. This repertoire shows 170,000 or so clones, roughly 90% found once; its top ten account for 0.5% to 0.6%. The V and J ends lost 0 bases and 6 bases, in that order; junction bases with no gene match: 13. This CDR3 spans 17 amino acids. The germline gives CDR1 LGHNA, CDR2 YNFKEQ. This chain uses TRBV4-2 with TRBJ1-2; the match to TRBD1 covers 7 bases. The receptor's source is a man aged 45-60 years with acute or convalescent COVID-19. The sequencing input was peripheral blood. CDR3 loop: CASSQDLRGGATDGYTF. The CDR3 region has the DNA TGTGCCAGCAGCCAAGATCTACGAGGGGGCGCGACCGATGGCTACACCTTC.